This TCR beta chain was identified during a study of blood T cells in healthy people across ages. In the study overall: About one barcoded beta molecule per two T cells was captured by template switching.

V was shortened by 2 bases and J by 5 bases, with 7 bases between the two germline ends. This CDR3 has 13 residues. Germline V gives CDR1 SGHTA, CDR2 FQGNSA. A sample-barcoded 5' primer and a J-beta primer mix were used in a second PCR of roughly 6 to 12 cycles. No fewer than 2.5 million CDR3-containing paired-end reads came from each sample. One entry per CDR3 protein results from TCRdb running MiXCR on the 5' RACE reads. The table lists 1.4 million or so distinct CDR3 sequences, under 55% of them singletons, with less than 5% in the top ten. The receptor was isolated from a young woman in good health. Source material: blood. The chain joins TRBV7-2 to TRBJ2-1; D gene ambiguous. CDR3 protein: CASSLSLHNEQFF. In nucleotides, the CDR3 is TGTGCCAGCAGCTTAAGTCTCCACAATGAGCAGTTCTTC.